This TCR beta chain was retrieved from a study of technical replicates of blood from a handful of donors. CDR1 and CDR2 (germline): SGHDT, YYEEEE. Trimming shortened V by 4 bases and J by 5 bases, and 21 bases separated the two germline ends. The length of the CDR3 is 16 residues. Assay: immunoSEQ multiplex PCR; the TCRdb copy retains only in-frame clones and omits some. The sample has approximately 70,000 clones, approximately 90% seen once. The sample comprised PBMCs. This chain links TRBV5-6 with TRBJ2-5; tentative D call: TRBD2 (7 bases). The sequence came from a human donor in good health. Some clones in this sample may be carry-over from other donors' samples. CDR3 sequence: CASSLNFGGAGETQYF. The CDR3, as DNA: TGTGCCAGCAGCCTAAACTTTGGGGGGGCTGGCGAGACCCAGTACTTC. The full variable domain, its missing parts supplied by reference TRBV5-6 and TRBJ2-5, is DAGVTQSPTHLIKTRGQQVTLRCSPKSGHDTVSWYQQALGQGPQFIFQYYEEEERQRGNFPDRFSGHQFPNYSSELNVNALLLGDSALYLCASSLNFGGAGETQYFGPGTRLLVL.